One and the same sample provided the 21 T cell receptor beta chains below, sequenced in a study of T cell changes during pregnancy in multiple sclerosis. Here immunoSEQ multiplex PCR was the method, and the copy in TCRdb shows in-frame clones only, minus some. The sample records approximately 27,000 clones, 70% to 90% being singletons. The sample in question was CD8+ T cells from peripheral blood mononuclear cells, obtained before pregnancy. These receptors were obtained from a female donor with multiple sclerosis, enrolled in a pregnancy study.

The rearrangement uses TRBV10-2 and TRBJ2-7; 10 nucleotides match TRBD1. The CDR3 runs 15 residues. V lost 6 bases and J lost 2; bases outside the gene matches: 7. The germline gives CDR1 WSHSY, CDR2 SAAADI. CDR3 in amino acids: CASSPPDRGTYEQYF. Written as DNA, the CDR3 is TGCGCCAGCAGCCCCCCGGACAGGGGGACCTACGAGCAGTACTTC.

V is TRBV2 and J is TRBJ2-5; perhaps TRBD2 as D (7 bases). The CDR3 has 14 residues. V shed 3 bases and J shed 4 bases, with 12 bases lying between them. Per germline, CDR1 SNHLY and CDR2 FYNNEI. The CDR3, as DNA: TGTGCCAGCAGTGAGGGGGGGGCTCTAGAGACCCAGTACTTC. Protein product: CASSEGGALETQYF. Complete variable domain (other parts from reference TRBV2 and TRBJ2-5): EPEVTQTPSHQVTQMGQEVILRCVPISNHLYFYWYRQILGQKVEFLVSFYNNEISEKSEIFDDQFSVERPDGSNFTLKIRSTKLEDSAMYFCASSEGGALETQYFGPGTRLLVL.

This clone was recorded a few times. The J gene is TRBJ1-1, the V gene TRBV30; D unclear. The CDR3 loop spans 15 amino acids. Germline CDR1 is GTSNPN and CDR2 is SVGIG (reference sequence). Trimming removed 4 bases at V and 3 bases at J, with 18 bases between. The CDR3 loop reads CAWTLVSGSDTEAFF. The CDR3 DNA follows: TGTGCCTGGACTTTGGTGTCGGGATCAGACACTGAAGCTTTCTTT.

J is TRBJ2-7 and V is TRBV30; the D gene is possibly TRBD1 (6 bases). Deletions cut 2 bases from V and 3 bases from J, with 11 bases between. The CDR3 covers 13 residues. Germline V gene data show CDR1 as GTSNPN and CDR2 as SVGIG (reference sequence). The DNA for the CDR3 is TGTGCCTGGAGTTCCGGGGACATCTACGAGCAGTACTTC. It encodes CAWSSGDIYEQYF.

This clone is classed as medium-sized (0.01 to 0.1%). The chain joins TRBV7-9 to TRBJ1-4; TRBD1 matches 9 bases. CDR1 and CDR2 (germline): SEHNR, FQNEAQ (reference sequence). V trimming: 5 bases; J trimming: 5 bases; junction bases outside the gene matches: 3. The CDR3 consists of 14 residues. CDR3 sequence: CASSPGTGNEKLFF. The CDR3 DNA follows: TGTGCCAGCAGCCCCGGGACAGGGAATGAAAAACTGTTTTTT. The full variable domain, in which reference TRBV7-9 and TRBJ1-4 provide the parts outside the CDR3, is DTGVSQNPRHKITKRGQNVTFRCDPISEHNRLYWYRQTLGQGPEFLTYFQNEAQLEKSRLLSDRFSAERPKGSFSTLEIQRTEQGDSAMYLCASSPGTGNEKLFFGSGTQLSVL.

The rearrangement joins TRBV10-2 to TRBJ2-1; D is possibly TRBD2 (6 bases). The CDR3 has 15 amino acids. The germline gives CDR1 WSHSY, CDR2 SAAADI. V lost 4 bases and J lost 3, with 13 bases in between. This CDR3 is CASSALTRGYNEQFF. In DNA form, the CDR3 reads TGCGCCAGCAGTGCACTGACTAGAGGCTACAATGAGCAGTTCTTC.

This clone appeared a single time. In DNA, the CDR3 is TGCGCCAGCAGCGCCGGACAGATCGAGCAGTACTTC. Translated, it gives CASSAGQIEQYF. This chain joins TRBV5-1 and TRBJ2-7; D may be TRBD1 (6 bases). CDR1 is SGHRS and CDR2 is YFSETQ in the germline V gene. V gave up 4 bases and J gave up 6 bases, with 11 bases separating them. The CDR3 is 12 residues long.

The V call is TRBV7-2, the J call TRBJ2-7; D perhaps matches TRBD1 (6 bases). Germline values: CDR1 SGHTA, CDR2 FQGNSA. Trimming left V 4 bases short and J 1 base short, with 17 bases between. The CDR3 covers 16 residues. The CDR3 DNA follows: TGTGCCAGCAGCTGGACCCAGGGGTCGTCTTCCTACGAGCAGTACTTC. This sequence encodes CASSWTQGSSSYEQYF. Using reference TRBV7-2 and TRBJ2-7 for the parts outside the CDR3, the full variable domain is GAGVSQSPSNKVTEKGKDVELRCDPISGHTALYWYRQSLGQGLEFLIYFQGNSAPDKSGLPSDRFSAERTGGSVSTLTIQRTQQEDSAVYLCASSWTQGSSSYEQYFGPGTRLTVT.

The chain carries TRBV30 and TRBJ1-1; D is undetermined. This CDR3 contains 11 residues. CDR1 is GTSNPN, CDR2 SVGIG, per germline (reference sequence). V gave up 3 bases and J gave up 1 base, with 3 bases separating them. Here the CDR3 DNA reads TGTGCCTGGAGGCGGAACACTGAAGCTTTCTTT. Its protein product is CAWRRNTEAFF. The whole variable domain, remainder taken from reference TRBV30 and TRBJ1-1, is SQTIHQWPATLVQPVGSPLSLECTVEGTSNPNLYWYRQAAGRGLQLLFYSVGIGQISSEVPQNLSASRPQDRQFILSSKKLLLSDSGFYLCAWRRNTEAFFGQGTRLTVV.

The V gene is TRBV2, the J gene TRBJ1-6, with TRBD1 as a possible D gene (5 bases). The CDR3 has 13 amino acids. V lost 6 bases and J lost 7, with 10 bases in between. The germline V gene has CDR1 SNHLY and CDR2 FYNNEI. CDR3 DNA sequence: TGTGCCAGCAGCAGGGTAGGGAATTCACCCCTCCACTTT. Protein product: CASSRVGNSPLHF.

This sequence joins TRBV21-1 and TRBJ2-7; the listed D gene, TRBD2, was not tested against the DNA. TRBV21-1 is flagged as a pseudogene. CDR3 size: 14 residues. This CDR3 is CASSKGGGSNEQYF. CDR3 nucleotide sequence: TGTGCCAGCAGCAAAGGCGGGGGGTCCAACGAGCAGTACTTC.

This sequence joins TRBV29-1 and TRBJ1-2, with D possibly being TRBD1 (6 bases). From germline, CDR1 is SQVTM and CDR2 ANQGSEA. The CDR3 contains 13 residues. Trimming removed 1 base at V and 5 bases at J, with 11 bases between. The CDR3 sequence is CSVEGTDLYGYTF. CDR3 sequence (DNA): TGCAGCGTTGAAGGGACAGACCTTTATGGCTACACCTTC. Full variable domain (remainder filled in from reference TRBV29-1 and TRBJ1-2): SAVISQKPSRDICQRGTSLTIQCQVDSQVTMMFWYRQQPGQSLTLIATANQGSEATYESGFVIDKFPISRPNLTFSTLTVSNMSPEDSSIYLCSVEGTDLYGYTFGSGTRLTVV.

The chain recombines TRBV7-9 with TRBJ2-1, with a tentative D call TRBD2 (7 bases). CDR3 length: 18 residues. CDR1 and CDR2 (germline): SEHNR, FQNEAQ (reference sequence). The V gene lost 5 bases and the J gene lost 1 base, with 21 bases spanning the gap. The CDR3 DNA sequence: TGTGCCAGCAGCCCCCCTGTGGGGGGGCGTGGGTCCTACAATGAGCAGTTCTTC. Its protein product is CASSPPVGGRGSYNEQFF.

This sequence joins TRBV13 and TRBJ1-2; 10 nucleotides line up with TRBD1. After removal of 3 bases from V and 6 bases from J, the junction contained 7 bases not matched to a gene. From germline, CDR1 is PRHDT and CDR2 FYEKMQ (reference sequence). This CDR3 is 15 amino acids long. The CDR3 nucleotides read TGTGCCAGCAGCTTGGCACCCGGGACAGGGGATGGCTACACCTTC. This codes for CASSLAPGTGDGYTF.

The rearrangement uses TRBV29-1 and TRBJ1-5, with TRBD1 matching over 8 bases. Germline V CDR1 and CDR2: SQVTM, ANQGSEA. The CDR3 covers 13 residues. V lost 6 bases, J lost 4 bases, and 5 bases stayed unmatched. The CDR3 is CSVETGENQPQHF. The CDR3 nucleotides are TGCAGCGTGGAGACAGGGGAAAATCAGCCCCAGCATTTT.

The chain couples TRBV19 to TRBJ1-5; D ambiguous. The CDR3 is made up of 15 amino acids. CDR1 LNHDA and CDR2 SQIVND come from the germline V gene (reference sequence). V lost 5 bases and J 6 bases, leaving 17 bases between the germline ends. CDR3 sequence reads: CASSQAPGPLQPQHF. In DNA, the CDR3 is TGTGCCAGTAGTCAGGCCCCTGGCCCTCTTCAGCCCCAGCATTTT.

J is TRBJ1-2 and V is TRBV28, with a tentative D call TRBD1 (5 bases). This CDR3 has 14 residues. The V end lost 5 bases, the J end lost 7 bases, and 17 bases lay between the germline ends. CDR1 is MDHEN and CDR2 is SYDVKM in the germline V gene. The CDR3 sequence: CASSVLDKRFGYTF. CDR3 DNA: TGTGCCAGCAGTGTTTTGGACAAACGATTTGGCTACACCTTC.

The gene calls are TRBV9 and TRBJ2-2, with D perhaps matching TRBD1 (6 bases). V was cut by 3 bases and J by 6 bases, with 12 bases left in between. The germline V gene has CDR1 SGDLS and CDR2 YYNGEE. This CDR3 has 14 amino acids. Here the CDR3 DNA reads TGTGCCAGCAGCGCAGGGGATGAGGCCGGGGAGCTGTTTTTT. Amino acid sequence: CASSAGDEAGELFF.

The rearrangement links TRBV7-6 to TRBJ2-1; 10 nucleotides agree with TRBD2. With 5 bases clipped from V and 2 bases from J, the junction kept 3 bases outside the gene matches. CDR1 is SGHVS, CDR2 FNYEAQ, per germline. This CDR3 has 15 amino acids. This CDR3 is CASSPSGGAYNEQFF. For the CDR3, the DNA is TGTGCCAGCAGCCCCAGCGGGGGGGCCTACAATGAGCAGTTCTTC.

This chain joins TRBV7-6 and TRBJ1-3; D may be TRBD1 (5 bases). Germline V gives CDR1 SGHVS, CDR2 FNYEAQ. The ends were cut back, 1 base at V and 1 base at J, with 8 bases in the middle. The CDR3 sequence is 15 residues long. The CDR3 DNA reads as TGTGCCAGCAGCTTAGGCCAGGGATCTGGAAACACCATATATTTT. Translated: CASSLGQGSGNTIYF.

CDR3 nucleotides: TGTGCCTGGCCCGAGGGCTACACCTTC. This sequence encodes CAWPEGYTF. The J gene is TRBJ1-2, the V gene TRBV30; D is unresolved. Trimming shortened V by 5 bases and J by 8 bases, and 6 bases separated the two germline ends. Per the germline V gene, CDR1 is GTSNPN and CDR2 is SVGIG (reference sequence). This CDR3 contains 9 residues.